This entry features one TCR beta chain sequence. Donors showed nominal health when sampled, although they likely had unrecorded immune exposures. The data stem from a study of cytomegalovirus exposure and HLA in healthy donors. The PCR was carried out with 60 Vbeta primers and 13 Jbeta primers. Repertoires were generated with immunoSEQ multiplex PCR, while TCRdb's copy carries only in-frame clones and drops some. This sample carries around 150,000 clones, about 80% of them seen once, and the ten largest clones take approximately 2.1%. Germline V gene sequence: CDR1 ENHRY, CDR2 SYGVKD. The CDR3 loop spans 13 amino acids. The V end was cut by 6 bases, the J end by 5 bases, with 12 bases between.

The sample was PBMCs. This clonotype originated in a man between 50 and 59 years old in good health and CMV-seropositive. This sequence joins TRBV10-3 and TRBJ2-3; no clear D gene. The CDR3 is CAIREPLGDTQYF. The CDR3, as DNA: TGTGCCATCAGGGAACCCCTAGGAGATACGCAGTATTTT.